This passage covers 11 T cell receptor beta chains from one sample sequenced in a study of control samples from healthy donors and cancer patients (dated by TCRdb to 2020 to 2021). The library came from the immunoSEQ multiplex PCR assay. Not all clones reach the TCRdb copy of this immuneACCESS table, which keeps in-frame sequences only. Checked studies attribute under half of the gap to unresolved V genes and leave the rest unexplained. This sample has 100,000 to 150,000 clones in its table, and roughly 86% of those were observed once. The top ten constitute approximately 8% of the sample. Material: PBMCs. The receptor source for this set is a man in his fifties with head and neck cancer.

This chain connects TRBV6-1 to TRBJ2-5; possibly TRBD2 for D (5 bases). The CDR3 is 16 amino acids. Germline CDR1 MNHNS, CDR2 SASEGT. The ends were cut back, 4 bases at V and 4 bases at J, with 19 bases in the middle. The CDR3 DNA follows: TGTGCCAGCAGTGTCCTTAGCGCGTCCATATTAGAGACCCAGTACTTC. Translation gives CASSVLSASILETQYF.

The CDR3 is CASSFNSYSYNEQFF. The CDR3 region has the DNA TGTGCCAGCAGCTTTAACAGCTACTCCTACAATGAGCAGTTCTTC. The chain uses TRBV7-9 and TRBJ2-1, with D unresolved. CDR1 is SEHNR, CDR2 FQNEAQ, per germline (reference sequence). The CDR3 is 15 amino acids. Trimming pared 3 bases from V and 0 bases from J, leaving 9 bases between.

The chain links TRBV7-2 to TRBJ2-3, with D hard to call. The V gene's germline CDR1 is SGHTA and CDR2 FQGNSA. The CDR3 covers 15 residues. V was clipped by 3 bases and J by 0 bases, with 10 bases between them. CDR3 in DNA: TGTGCCAGCAGCTTTTTTGTATCTAGCACAGATACGCAGTATTTT. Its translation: CASSFFVSSTDTQYF. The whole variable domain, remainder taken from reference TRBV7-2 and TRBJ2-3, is GAGVSQSPSNKVTEKGKDVELRCDPISGHTALYWYRQSLGQGLEFLIYFQGNSAPDKSGLPSDRFSAERTGGSVSTLTIQRTQQEDSAVYLCASSFFVSSTDTQYFGPGTRLTVL.

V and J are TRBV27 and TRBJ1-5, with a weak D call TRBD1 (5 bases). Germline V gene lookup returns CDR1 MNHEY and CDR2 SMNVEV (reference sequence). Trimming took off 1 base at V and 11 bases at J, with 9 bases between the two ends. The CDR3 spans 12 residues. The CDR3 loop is CASSLWGGAQHF. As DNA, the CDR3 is TGTGCCAGCAGTTTATGGGGCGGAGCCCAGCATTTT.

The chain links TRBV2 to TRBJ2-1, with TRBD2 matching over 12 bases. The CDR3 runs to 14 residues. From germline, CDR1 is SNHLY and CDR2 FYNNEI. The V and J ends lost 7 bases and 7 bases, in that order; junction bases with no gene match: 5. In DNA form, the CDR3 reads TGTGCCAGCATTCTAGCGGGGGGGCGGAATGAGCAGTTCTTC. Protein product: CASILAGGRNEQFF.

The CDR3 here is CSATRQETQYF. The CDR3 DNA sequence: TGCAGTGCTACCCGCCAAGAGACCCAGTACTTC. The chain has TRBV20-1 and TRBJ2-5; D is uncertain. V was cut by 4 bases and J by 1 base, with 4 bases left in between. Per the germline V gene, CDR1 is DFQATT and CDR2 is SNEGSKA (reference sequence). This CDR3 comprises 11 residues.

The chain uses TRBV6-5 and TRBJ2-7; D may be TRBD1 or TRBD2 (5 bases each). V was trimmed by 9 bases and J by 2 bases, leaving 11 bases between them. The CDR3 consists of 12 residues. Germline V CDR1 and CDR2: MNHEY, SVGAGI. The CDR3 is CASQRGAYEQYF. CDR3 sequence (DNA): TGTGCCAGTCAAAGGGGAGCCTACGAGCAGTACTTC.

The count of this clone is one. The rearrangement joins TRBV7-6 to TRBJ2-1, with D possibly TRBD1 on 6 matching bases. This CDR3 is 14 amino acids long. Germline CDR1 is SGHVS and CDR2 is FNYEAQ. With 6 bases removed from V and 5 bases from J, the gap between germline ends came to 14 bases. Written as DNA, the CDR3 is TGTGCCAGCAGTCGGAACAGGGTTGACAATGAGCAGTTCTTC. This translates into CASSRNRVDNEQFF.

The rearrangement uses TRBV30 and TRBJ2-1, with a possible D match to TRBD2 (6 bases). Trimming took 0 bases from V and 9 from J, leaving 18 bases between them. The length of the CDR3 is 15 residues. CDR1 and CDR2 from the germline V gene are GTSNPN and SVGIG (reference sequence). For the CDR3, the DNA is TGTGCCTGGAGTGTCGGGACCAGAGTCGGGGGTGAGCAGTTCTTC. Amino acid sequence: CAWSVGTRVGGEQFF.

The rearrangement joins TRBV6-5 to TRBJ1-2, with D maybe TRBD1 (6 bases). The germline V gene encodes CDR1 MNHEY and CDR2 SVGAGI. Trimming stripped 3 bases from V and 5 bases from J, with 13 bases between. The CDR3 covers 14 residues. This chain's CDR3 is CASSYSTGTYGYTF. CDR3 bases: TGTGCCAGCAGTTATTCAACAGGGACTTATGGCTACACCTTC.

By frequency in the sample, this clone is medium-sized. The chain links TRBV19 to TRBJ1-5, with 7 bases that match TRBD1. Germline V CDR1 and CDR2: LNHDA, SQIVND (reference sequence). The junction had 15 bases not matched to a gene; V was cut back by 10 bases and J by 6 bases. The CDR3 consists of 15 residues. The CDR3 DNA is TGTGCCACCGGTGGAGAGGGGGCGTCTGGTCAGCCCCAGCATTTT. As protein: CATGGEGASGQPQHF.